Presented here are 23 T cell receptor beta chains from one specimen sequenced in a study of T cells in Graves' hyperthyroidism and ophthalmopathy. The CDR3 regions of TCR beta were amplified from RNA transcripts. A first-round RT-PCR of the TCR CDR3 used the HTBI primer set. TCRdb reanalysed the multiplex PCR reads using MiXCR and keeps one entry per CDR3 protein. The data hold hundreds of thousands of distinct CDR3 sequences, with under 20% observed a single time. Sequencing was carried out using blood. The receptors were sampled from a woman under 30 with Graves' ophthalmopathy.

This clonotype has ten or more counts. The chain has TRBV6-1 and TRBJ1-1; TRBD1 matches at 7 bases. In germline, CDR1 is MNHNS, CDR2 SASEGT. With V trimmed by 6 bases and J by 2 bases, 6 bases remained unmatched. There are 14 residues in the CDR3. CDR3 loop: CASRRQGDNTEAFF. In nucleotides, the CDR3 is TGTGCCAGCAGGAGACAGGGAGATAACACTGAAGCTTTCTTT.

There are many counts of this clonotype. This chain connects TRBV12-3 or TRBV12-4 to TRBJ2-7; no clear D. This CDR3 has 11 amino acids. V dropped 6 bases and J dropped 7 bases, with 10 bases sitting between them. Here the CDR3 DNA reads TGTGCCAGCAGCCTTATGGGTGAGCAGTACTTC. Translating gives CASSLMGEQYF.

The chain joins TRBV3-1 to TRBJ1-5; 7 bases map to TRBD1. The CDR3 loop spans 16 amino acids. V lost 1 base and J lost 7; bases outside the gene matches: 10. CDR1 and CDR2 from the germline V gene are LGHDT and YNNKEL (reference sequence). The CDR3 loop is CASSQGLQGRGQPQHF. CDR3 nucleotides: TGTGCCAGCAGCCAAGGGTTACAGGGGAGGGGACAGCCCCAGCATTTT.

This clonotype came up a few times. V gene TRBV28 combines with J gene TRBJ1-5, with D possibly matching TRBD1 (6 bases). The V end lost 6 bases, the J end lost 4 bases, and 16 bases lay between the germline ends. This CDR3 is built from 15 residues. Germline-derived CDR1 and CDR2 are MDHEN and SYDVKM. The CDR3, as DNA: TGTGCCAGCAGCCACCCGACAGGCCGGAATCAGCCCCAGCATTTT. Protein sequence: CASSHPTGRNQPQHF.

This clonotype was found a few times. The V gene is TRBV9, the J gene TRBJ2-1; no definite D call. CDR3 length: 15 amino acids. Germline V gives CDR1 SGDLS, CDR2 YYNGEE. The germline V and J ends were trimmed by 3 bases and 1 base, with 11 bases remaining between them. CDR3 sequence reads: CASSAYEYSYNEQFF. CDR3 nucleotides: TGTGCCAGCAGCGCGTATGAATATTCCTACAATGAGCAGTTCTTC. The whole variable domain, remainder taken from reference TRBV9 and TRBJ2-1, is DSGVTQTPKHLITATGQRVTLRCSPRSGDLSVYWYQQSLDQGLQFLIQYYNGEERAKGNILERFSAQQFPDLHSELNLSSLELGDSALYFCASSAYEYSYNEQFFGPGTRLTVL.

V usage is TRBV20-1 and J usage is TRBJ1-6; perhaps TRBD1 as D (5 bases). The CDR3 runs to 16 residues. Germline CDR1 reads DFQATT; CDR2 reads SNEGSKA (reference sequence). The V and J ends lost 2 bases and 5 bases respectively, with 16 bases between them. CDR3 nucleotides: TGCAGTGCTAGATCCTCTTGGGGGAGGGATAATTCACCCCTCCACTTT. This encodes CSARSSWGRDNSPLHF.

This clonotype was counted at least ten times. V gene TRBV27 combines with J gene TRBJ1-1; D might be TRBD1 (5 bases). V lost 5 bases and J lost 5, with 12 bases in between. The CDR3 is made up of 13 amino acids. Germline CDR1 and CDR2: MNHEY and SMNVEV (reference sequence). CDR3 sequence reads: CASSIGARTEAFF. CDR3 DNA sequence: TGTGCCAGCAGTATAGGGGCGAGGACTGAAGCTTTCTTT.

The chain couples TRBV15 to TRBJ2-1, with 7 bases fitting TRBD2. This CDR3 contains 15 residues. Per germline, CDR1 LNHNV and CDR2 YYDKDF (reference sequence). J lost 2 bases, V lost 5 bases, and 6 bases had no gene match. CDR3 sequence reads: CATSDDLAAYNEQFF. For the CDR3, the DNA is TGTGCCACCAGCGATGATCTAGCGGCCTACAATGAGCAGTTCTTC.

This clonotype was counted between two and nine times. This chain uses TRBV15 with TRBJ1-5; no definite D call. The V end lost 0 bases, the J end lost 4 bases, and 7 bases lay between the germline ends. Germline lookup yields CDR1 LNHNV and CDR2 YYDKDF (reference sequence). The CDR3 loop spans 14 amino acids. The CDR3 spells CATSREVLNQPQHF. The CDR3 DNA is TGTGCCACCAGCAGAGAAGTTCTAAATCAGCCCCAGCATTTT.

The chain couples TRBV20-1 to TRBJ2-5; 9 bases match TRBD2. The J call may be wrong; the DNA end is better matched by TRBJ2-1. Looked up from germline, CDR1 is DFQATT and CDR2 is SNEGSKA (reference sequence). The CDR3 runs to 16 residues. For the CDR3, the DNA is TGCAGTGCTAGAATCATAGCGGGGGATTTCCAAGAGACCCAGTTCTTC. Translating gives CSARIIAGDFQETQFF.

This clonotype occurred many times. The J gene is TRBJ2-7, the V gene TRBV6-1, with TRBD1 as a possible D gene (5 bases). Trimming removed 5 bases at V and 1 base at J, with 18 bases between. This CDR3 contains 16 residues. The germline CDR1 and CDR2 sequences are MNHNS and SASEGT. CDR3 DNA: TGTGCCAGCAGTTACCAAAGGGGTCCAGGTTCCTACGAGCAGTACTTC. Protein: CASSYQRGPGSYEQYF.

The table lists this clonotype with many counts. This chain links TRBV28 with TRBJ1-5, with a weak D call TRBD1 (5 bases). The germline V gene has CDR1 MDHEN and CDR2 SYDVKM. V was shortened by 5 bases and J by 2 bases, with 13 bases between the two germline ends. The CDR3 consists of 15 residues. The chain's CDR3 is CASSPSGGGNQPQHF. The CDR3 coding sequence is TGTGCCAGCAGTCCCTCGGGGGGGGGCAATCAGCCCCAGCATTTT.

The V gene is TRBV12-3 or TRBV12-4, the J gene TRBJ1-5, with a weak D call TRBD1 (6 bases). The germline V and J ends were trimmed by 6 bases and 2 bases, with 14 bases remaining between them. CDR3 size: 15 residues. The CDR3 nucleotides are TGTGCCAGCAGGGGTGACAGGAGGGGCAATCAGCCCCAGCATTTT. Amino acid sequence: CASRGDRRGNQPQHF.

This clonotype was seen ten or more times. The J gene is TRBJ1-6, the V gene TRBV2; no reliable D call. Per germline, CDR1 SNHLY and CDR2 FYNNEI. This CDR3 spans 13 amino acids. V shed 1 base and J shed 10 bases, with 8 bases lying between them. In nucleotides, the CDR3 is TGTGCCAGCAGTGAAGAGACTGTCTCACCCCTCCACTTT. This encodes CASSEETVSPLHF.

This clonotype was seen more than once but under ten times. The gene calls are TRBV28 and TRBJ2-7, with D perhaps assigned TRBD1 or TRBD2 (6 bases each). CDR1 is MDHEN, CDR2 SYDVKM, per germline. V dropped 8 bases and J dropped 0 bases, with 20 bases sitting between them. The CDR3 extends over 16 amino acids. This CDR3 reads CASLSGGGPPSYEQYF. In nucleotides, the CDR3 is TGTGCCAGCCTGTCCGGGGGCGGGCCCCCCTCCTACGAGCAGTACTTC.

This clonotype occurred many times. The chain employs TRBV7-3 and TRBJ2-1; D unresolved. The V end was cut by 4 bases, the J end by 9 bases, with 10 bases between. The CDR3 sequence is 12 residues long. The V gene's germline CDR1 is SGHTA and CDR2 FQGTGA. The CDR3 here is CASSSPRAEQFF. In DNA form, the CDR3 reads TGTGCCAGCAGCTCCCCTCGTGCTGAGCAGTTCTTC.

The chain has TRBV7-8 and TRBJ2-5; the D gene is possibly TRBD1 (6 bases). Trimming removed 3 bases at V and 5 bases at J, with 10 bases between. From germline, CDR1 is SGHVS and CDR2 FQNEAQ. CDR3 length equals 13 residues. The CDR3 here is CASSFGTRETQYF. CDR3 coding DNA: TGTGCCAGCAGCTTTGGGACACGGGAGACCCAGTACTTC.

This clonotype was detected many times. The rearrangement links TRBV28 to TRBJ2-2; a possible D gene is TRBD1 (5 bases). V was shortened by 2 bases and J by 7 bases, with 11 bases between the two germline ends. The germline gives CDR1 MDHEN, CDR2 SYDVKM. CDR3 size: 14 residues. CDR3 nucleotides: TGTGCCAGCAGTTTAGCTTCAGGGTTCGGGGAGCTGTTTTTT. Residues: CASSLASGFGELFF.

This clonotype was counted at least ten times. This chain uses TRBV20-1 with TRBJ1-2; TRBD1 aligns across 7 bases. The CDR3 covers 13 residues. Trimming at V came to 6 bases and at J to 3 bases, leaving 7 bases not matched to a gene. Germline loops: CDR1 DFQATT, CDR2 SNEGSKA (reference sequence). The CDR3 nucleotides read TGCAGTGCCTCATCCGGGACAGACTATGGCTACACCTTC. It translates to CSASSGTDYGYTF.

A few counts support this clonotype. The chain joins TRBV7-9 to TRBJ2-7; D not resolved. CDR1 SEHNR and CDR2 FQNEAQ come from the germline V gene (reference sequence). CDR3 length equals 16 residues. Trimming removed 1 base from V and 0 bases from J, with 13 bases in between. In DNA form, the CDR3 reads TGTGCCAGCAGCTTAGTTTCAGGTTTGAGCTCCTACGAGCAGTACTTC. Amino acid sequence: CASSLVSGLSSYEQYF.

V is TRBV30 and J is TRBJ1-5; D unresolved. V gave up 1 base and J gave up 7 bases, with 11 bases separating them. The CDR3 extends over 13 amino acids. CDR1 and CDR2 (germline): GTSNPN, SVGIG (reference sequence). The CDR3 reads CAWSGLESQPQHF. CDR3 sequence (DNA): TGTGCCTGGAGTGGTTTGGAGTCCCAGCCCCAGCATTTT.

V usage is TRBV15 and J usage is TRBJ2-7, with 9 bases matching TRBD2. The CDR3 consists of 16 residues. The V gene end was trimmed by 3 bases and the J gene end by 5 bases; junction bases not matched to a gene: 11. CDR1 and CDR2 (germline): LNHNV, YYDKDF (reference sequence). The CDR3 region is CATSRVSGSLSNEQYF. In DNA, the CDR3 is TGTGCCACCAGCAGGGTTAGCGGGAGTTTAAGTAACGAGCAGTACTTC.

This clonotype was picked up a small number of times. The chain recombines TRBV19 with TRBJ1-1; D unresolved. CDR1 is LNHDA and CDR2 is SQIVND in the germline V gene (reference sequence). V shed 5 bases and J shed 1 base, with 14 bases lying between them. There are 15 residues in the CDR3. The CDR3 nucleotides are TGTGCCAGTAGTGGCCGGAAAAATGAGAACACTGAAGCTTTCTTT. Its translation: CASSGRKNENTEAFF.